These T cell receptor beta chains were read from a single sample in a study of Ad26.COV2.S vaccination and SARS-CoV-2 variants. The data were produced by immunoSEQ multiplex PCR, yet TCRdb's version contains in-frame clones alone and is incomplete. This sample has roughly 420,000 clones, with roughly 90% found just once. Sequences were derived from peripheral blood, sampled in a trial of Ad26.COV2.S vaccine versus placebo. The receptors derive from a person between 18 and 65 years old who received the Ad26.COV2.S COVID-19 vaccine or a placebo. Both conserved end residues are part of each CDR3. D genes are given only for firm matches.

DNA	CDR3	J	V	D
TGTGCCAGCACCCTTAGGGCTAGCGGGGCGGATACGCAGTATTTT	CASTLRASGADTQYF	TRBJ2-3	TRBV7-2	TRBD2
TGTGCCAGCAGTTTATCGGGGATGCATCAGCCCCAGCATTTT	CASSLSGMHQPQHF	TRBJ1-5	TRBV27	-
TGTGCCAGCAGCCGTTTTTCTCTCGAACTGAGCTCTGGAAACACCATATATTTT	CASSRFSLELSSGNTIYF	TRBJ1-3	TRBV3-1/TRBV3-2	-
TGTGCCTGGGCCTGGGGGGGGGCCCTCACAGATACGCAGTATTTT	CAWAWGGALTDTQYF	TRBJ2-3	TRBV30	-
TGTGCCAGCAGCCGTCCCGGGACAGGAAAACTCTACAATGAGCAGTTCTTC	CASSRPGTGKLYNEQFF	TRBJ2-1	TRBV5-4	TRBD1
TGTGCCAGCAGTGACTCAGGTGCGGGGGGGCAGAGCTCCTACAATGAGCAGTTCTTC	CASSDSGAGGQSSYNEQFF	TRBJ2-1	TRBV6-4	TRBD2
TGTGCCAGCAGCTTGAGACAGGGATTAGGGACCGGGGAGCTGTTTTTT	CASSLRQGLGTGELFF	TRBJ2-2	TRBV12-1	-
TGTGCCAGCGTTAAGACCGAGGCAGTCGATAATTCACCCCTCCACTTT	CASVKTEAVDNSPLHF	TRBJ1-6	TRBV2	-
TGTGCCAGCAGCTTGACTCGCAGCCCCGAGGCTTTCTTT	CASSLTRSPEAFF	TRBJ1-1	TRBV5-6	-
TGTGCCAGCAGTGAGGCGCTTTCCCCTAACTACGAGCAGTACTTC	CASSEALSPNYEQYF	TRBJ2-7	TRBV6-1	-
TGCGCCAGCAGCTTGGCAGGGGGCACAAGCTACGAGCAGTACTTC	CASSLAGGTSYEQYF	TRBJ2-7	TRBV5-1	TRBD1